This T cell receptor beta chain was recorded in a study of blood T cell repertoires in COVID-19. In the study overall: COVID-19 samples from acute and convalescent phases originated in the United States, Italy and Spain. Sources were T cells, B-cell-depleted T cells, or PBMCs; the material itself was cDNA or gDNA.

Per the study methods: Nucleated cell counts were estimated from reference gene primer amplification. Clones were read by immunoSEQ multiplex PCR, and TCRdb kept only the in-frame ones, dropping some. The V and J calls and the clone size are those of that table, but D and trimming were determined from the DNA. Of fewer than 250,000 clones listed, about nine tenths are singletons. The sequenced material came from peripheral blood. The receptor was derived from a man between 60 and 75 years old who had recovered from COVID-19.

Here the CDR3 reads CASSGGRSTGELFF. CDR3 in DNA: TGTGCCAGCAGTGGAGGCAGAAGCACCGGGGAGCTGTTTTTT. The rearrangement links TRBV2 to TRBJ2-2; D is ambiguous. The germline CDR1 and CDR2 sequences are SNHLY and FYNNEI. Trimming removed 4 bases at V and 4 bases at J, with 10 bases between. The CDR3 is 14 amino acids.